The 15 T cell receptor beta chains below were found in one sample sequenced in a study of spatial heterogeneity in lung cancer. Time point in this sample: sample taken at primary tumor resection. Broader study findings: Tracking of tumor mutation counts was seen in expanded intratumoral alpha and beta TCR counts.

TCRdb called the 5' RACE reads again in MiXCR, with one record for every CDR3 protein. The sample yields about 22,000 distinct CDR3 sequences, around 9.2% seen once. Their antigen targets remain unknown. Sequences were derived from lung tumor tissue, sampled at surgery. These receptors were taken from a male donor with early-stage non-small cell lung cancer.

In this sample, this clonotype turned up many times. The chain employs TRBV15 and TRBJ2-5; weak D call: TRBD1 (5 bases). Deletions cut 8 bases from V and 1 base from J, with 8 bases between. Germline values: CDR1 LNHNV, CDR2 YYDKDF (reference sequence). The CDR3 length is 12 residues. The CDR3 loop is CATQGSQETQYF. Written as DNA, the CDR3 is TGTGCCACCCAGGGATCCCAAGAGACCCAGTACTTC.

There are a few counts of this clonotype. The chain couples TRBV9 to TRBJ2-7; 11 positions agree with TRBD1. The V gene's germline CDR1 is SGDLS and CDR2 YYNGEE. The J segment lost 6 bases and the V segment lost 4 bases, leaving 9 bases of the junction unmatched. The CDR3 covers 15 residues. The CDR3 DNA reads TGTGCCAGCAGCTACACAACCGGGACAGGGGGCGAGCAGTACTTC. This encodes CASSYTTGTGGEQYF.

This clonotype came up many times. The chain uses TRBV13 and TRBJ2-1, with 9 nucleotides matching TRBD1. V gave up 2 bases and J gave up 5 bases; unmatched junction bases: 4. CDR3 length equals 15 residues. Germline values: CDR1 PRHDT, CDR2 FYEKMQ (reference sequence). This chain's CDR3 is CASSLRTGDHNEQFF. The CDR3 DNA reads TGTGCCAGCAGCTTAAGGACAGGGGACCACAATGAGCAGTTCTTC.

This clonotype was recorded at least ten times. The V call is TRBV28, the J call TRBJ2-7; 8 nucleotides match TRBD2. The CDR3 runs to 13 residues. Germline V gene sequence: CDR1 MDHEN, CDR2 SYDVKM. The ends lost 2 bases at V and 3 bases at J; junction bases unmatched: 0. The CDR3 bases are TGTGCCAGCAGTTTAGCGGGAGGCTACGAGCAGTACTTC. This translates into CASSLAGGYEQYF.

This clonotype was counted many times. V gene TRBV20-1 combines with J gene TRBJ2-7; 8 nucleotides match TRBD2. The CDR3 spans 13 residues. Germline CDR1 is DFQATT and CDR2 is SNEGSKA (reference sequence). V was pared by 0 bases and J by 5 bases, with 3 bases of the junction left unmatched. This CDR3 is CSARDSGEHEQYF. The CDR3 coding sequence is TGCAGTGCTAGAGATAGCGGGGAGCACGAGCAGTACTTC.

There are many counts of this clonotype. V is TRBV7-2 and J is TRBJ1-5, with 7 nucleotides matching TRBD1. Losses at the gene ends were 3 bases for V and 2 bases for J; bases not matched to a gene: 4. There are 15 residues in the CDR3. Germline V gene data show CDR1 as SGHTA and CDR2 as FQGNSA. DNA for the CDR3: TGTGCCAGCAGCTTTATAGGGGGCGGCAATCAGCCCCAGCATTTT. Protein product: CASSFIGGGNQPQHF.

The chain recombines TRBV6-5 with TRBJ2-1; TRBD2 aligns across 11 bases. The CDR3 length is 16 residues. V lost 6 bases to trimming and J lost 5 bases; unmatched junction nucleotides: 9. Germline assignment: CDR1 MNHEY and CDR2 SVGAGI. CDR3 region: CASSWIAGGPNNEQFF. Written as DNA, the CDR3 is TGTGCCAGCAGCTGGATAGCGGGAGGGCCTAACAATGAGCAGTTCTTC.

This clonotype was observed a handful of times. The chain links TRBV28 to TRBJ2-4; a weak D match, TRBD2 (7 bases). The CDR3 runs to 17 residues. Germline V gives CDR1 MDHEN, CDR2 SYDVKM. Between the trimmed V and J ends, which lost 5 bases and 0 bases, there was a span of 17 bases. The CDR3 DNA is TGTGCCAGCAGTCCGGGACAACGGGGGGCAGCCAAAAACATTCAGTACTTC. Protein sequence: CASSPGQRGAAKNIQYF.

The genes are TRBV28 and TRBJ1-4, with a tentative D call TRBD1 (5 bases). There are 14 residues in the CDR3. Trimming pared 5 bases from V and 13 bases from J, leaving 20 bases between. Germline V CDR1 and CDR2: MDHEN, SYDVKM. DNA for the CDR3: TGTGCCAGCAGTAACAGCGGGACGGCCAAGGGACTGTTTTTT. Protein product: CASSNSGTAKGLFF.

The chain couples TRBV6-2 or TRBV6-3 to TRBJ2-4, with 10 bases fitting TRBD1. Trimming cost V 0 bases and J 0 bases; bases outside gene matches: 5. Per germline, CDR1 MNHEY and CDR2 SVGEGT. The CDR3 extends over 18 amino acids. The CDR3 region has the DNA TGTGCCAGCAGTTACTCGTGGGACAGGGGACTAGCCAAAAACATTCAGTACTTC. This codes for CASSYSWDRGLAKNIQYF.

The chain employs TRBV12-3 or TRBV12-4 and TRBJ2-4, with 7 nucleotides matching TRBD1. The ends lost 8 bases at V and 2 bases at J; junction bases unmatched: 12. This CDR3 has 16 residues. CDR3 loop: CASGQLAGGTKNIQYF. In DNA, the CDR3 is TGTGCCAGCGGTCAACTGGCAGGGGGAACCAAAAACATTCAGTACTTC.

V usage is TRBV27 and J usage is TRBJ1-2, with D possibly being TRBD1 (5 bases). Germline V CDR1 and CDR2: MNHEY, SMNVEV (reference sequence). The CDR3 extends over 13 amino acids. V was pared by 4 bases and J by 1 base, with 7 bases between. The CDR3 here is CASSSTVNYGYTF. CDR3 bases: TGTGCCAGCAGTTCGACAGTTAACTATGGCTACACCTTC.

This clonotype was found many times. This rearrangement joins TRBV7-2 to TRBJ2-1; 8 bases agree with TRBD2. The CDR3 is made up of 17 amino acids. The V gene end was trimmed by 4 bases and the J gene end by 10 bases; junction bases not matched to a gene: 18. Germline CDR1 and CDR2: SGHTA and FQGNSA. The CDR3 loop is CASSSSSGAGARREQFF. CDR3 sequence (DNA): TGTGCCAGCAGCTCCTCTTCTGGAGCGGGGGCCCGACGGGAGCAGTTCTTC.

This clonotype rates as medium-sized. CDR3 sequence: CASSLLAGRKRAFF. The CDR3 DNA reads as TGTGCCAGCAGCTTGTTGGCCGGCCGCAAGAGGGCTTTCTTT. The chain is built from TRBV5-6 and TRBJ1-1; D not resolved. The length of the CDR3 is 14 residues. Germline CDR1 is SGHDT and CDR2 is YYEEEE. The V gene lost 1 base and the J gene lost 11 bases, with 18 bases spanning the gap.

This rearrangement joins TRBV7-9 to TRBJ2-2; no reliable D call. Trimming stripped 2 bases from V and 9 bases from J, with 7 bases between. The CDR3 has 12 residues. Germline V gene sequence: CDR1 SEHNR, CDR2 FQNEAQ (reference sequence). DNA of the CDR3: TGTGCCAGCAGCTTACCCTACCGGGAGCTGTTTTTT. Translation: CASSLPYRELFF.